A single sample gave rise to the 21 T cell receptor beta chains below, sequenced in a study of spatial heterogeneity in lung cancer. TCRdb ran MiXCR on the 5' RACE reads and lists one entry per CDR3 protein. Of approximately 16,000 distinct CDR3 sequences in the sample, 5% to 7.5% were seen once. Time point specified: blood at routine non-recurrence follow-up after resection. The specimen comprised PBMCs, sampled at follow-up. The receptor set was obtained from a male donor with early-stage non-small cell lung cancer.

This clonotype has at least ten counts. V is TRBV13 and J is TRBJ2-3, with D possibly TRBD2 on 6 matching bases. Germline lookup yields CDR1 PRHDT and CDR2 FYEKMQ (reference sequence). The CDR3 length is 15 residues. The ends were cut back, 5 bases at V and 6 bases at J, with 18 bases in the middle. CDR3 loop: CASSPGDSGRDTQYF. For the CDR3, the DNA is TGTGCCAGCAGCCCTGGGGACTCCGGCCGGGATACGCAGTATTTT.

This clonotype has at least ten counts. The chain joins TRBV20-1 to TRBJ2-5; D unresolved. Trimming cost V 0 bases and J 0 bases, with 2 bases left between them. The germline V gene has CDR1 DFQATT and CDR2 SNEGSKA (reference sequence). This CDR3 contains 12 residues. The CDR3 here is CSARDDQETQYF. The CDR3 DNA reads TGCAGTGCTAGAGACGACCAAGAGACCCAGTACTTC.

This clonotype has a count of ten or more. The rearrangement links TRBV28 to TRBJ2-2; TRBD2 agrees at 8 bases. Losses at the gene ends were 2 bases for V and 4 bases for J; bases not matched to a gene: 3. Germline V gives CDR1 MDHEN, CDR2 SYDVKM. This CDR3 contains 15 residues. The CDR3 DNA is TGTGCCAGCAGTTTACTGGCGGGGGGCACCGGGGAGCTGTTTTTT. It yields the protein CASSLLAGGTGELFF.

CDR3 region: CATSFTAPSTDTQYF. The CDR3 nucleotides read TGTGCCACTTCCTTTACAGCGCCTAGCACAGATACGCAGTATTTT. This rearrangement joins TRBV28 to TRBJ2-3; D ambiguous. In germline, CDR1 is MDHEN, CDR2 SYDVKM. The V end was cut by 10 bases, the J end by 0 bases, with 17 bases between. There are 15 residues in the CDR3.

Many counts were recorded for this clonotype. The CDR3 region has the DNA TGTGCCAGCTCTTCGTGGGAGACCCAGTACTTC. Amino acids: CASSSWETQYF. The V and J genes are TRBV6-2 or TRBV6-3 and TRBJ2-5; D gene ambiguous. The germline CDR1 and CDR2 sequences are MNHEY and SVGEGT. Trimming took 8 bases from V and 5 from J, leaving 9 bases between them. The CDR3 covers 11 residues.

This clonotype turned up a few times. The rearrangement uses TRBV5-5 and TRBJ1-2, with TRBD1 matching over 8 bases. Germline assignment: CDR1 SGHKS and CDR2 YYEKEE (reference sequence). J gave up 5 bases and V 0 bases, and 3 bases lay outside the gene matches. This CDR3 is 14 amino acids long. The CDR3 spells CASSLDQGAYGYTF. Written as DNA, the CDR3 is TGTGCCAGCAGCTTGGATCAGGGGGCTTATGGCTACACCTTC.

This clonotype was recorded at least ten times. The chain couples TRBV7-9 to TRBJ2-7, with TRBD1 matching 7 bases. CDR1 and CDR2 (germline): SEHNR, FQNEAQ (reference sequence). J gave up 6 bases and V 2 bases, and 16 bases lay outside the gene matches. This CDR3 comprises 17 residues. The CDR3: CASSLSVGGVPLTEQYF. The CDR3 DNA reads TGTGCCAGCAGCTTATCGGTAGGGGGCGTCCCGCTGACCGAGCAGTACTTC.

This clonotype showed up just a few times. The chain recombines TRBV5-1 with TRBJ1-4, with 9 bases matching TRBD1. Trimming took 7 bases from V and 7 from J; bases not matched to a gene: 8. Germline V gene lookup returns CDR1 SGHRS and CDR2 YFSETQ. CDR3 length: 14 amino acids. CDR3 bases: TGCGCCAGCCGAGGACAGGGGCTGGGTGAAAAACTGTTTTTT. Its translation: CASRGQGLGEKLFF.

Ten or more counts support this clonotype. The J gene is TRBJ1-5, the V gene TRBV27; maybe TRBD1 (6 bases). Per the germline V gene, CDR1 is MNHEY and CDR2 is SMNVEV (reference sequence). This CDR3 spans 14 amino acids. The germline V and J ends were trimmed by 5 bases and 7 bases, with 15 bases remaining between them. CDR3 region: CASSLNRVGQPQHF. The CDR3 nucleotides read TGTGCCAGCAGTCTCAACAGGGTAGGCCAGCCCCAGCATTTT.

This clonotype occurred many times. The chain is built from TRBV20-1 and TRBJ2-1; a possible D gene is TRBD1 (5 bases). The germline CDR1 and CDR2 sequences are DFQATT and SNEGSKA (reference sequence). V lost 6 bases, J lost 10 bases, and 22 bases lay in between. The CDR3 runs 14 residues. The CDR3 region has the DNA TGCAGTGCACCCAAGACAGACGCCCTCAGGGAGCAGTTCTTC. It specifies CSAPKTDALREQFF.

At least ten counts were recorded for this clonotype. The genes are TRBV9 and TRBJ2-7; D possibly corresponds to TRBD2 (5 bases). CDR1 is SGDLS and CDR2 is YYNGEE in the germline V gene. The CDR3 contains 15 residues. Trimming removed 0 bases at V and 2 bases at J, with 12 bases between. The chain's CDR3 is CASSVGGLDAYEQYF. CDR3 nucleotides: TGTGCCAGCAGCGTAGGAGGGTTAGACGCCTACGAGCAGTACTTC.

This clonotype was found many times. The genes are TRBV23-1 and TRBJ1-5; 10 bases are a match to TRBD1. TRBV23-1 is an ORF, and what it does is uncertain. This CDR3 has 19 amino acids. The ends lost 4 bases at V and 3 bases at J; junction bases unmatched: 15. This CDR3 reads CASSPAGTLGQGTNQPQHF. The CDR3, as DNA: TGCGCCAGCAGTCCTGCGGGTACGCTGGGACAGGGGACCAATCAGCCCCAGCATTTT.

This clonotype was detected ten times or more. The J gene is TRBJ2-5, the V gene TRBV12-3 or TRBV12-4, with 7 bases fitting TRBD2. CDR3 length: 13 amino acids. After removal of 3 bases from V and 4 bases from J, the junction contained 2 bases not matched to a gene. CDR3 nucleotides: TGTGCCAGCAGTTTCACGGGGGGAGAGACCCAGTACTTC. Its translation is CASSFTGGETQYF.

This clonotype was seen many times. The rearrangement links TRBV24-1 to TRBJ2-1, with TRBD1 as a possible D gene (6 bases). Per the germline V gene, CDR1 is KGHDR and CDR2 is SFDVKD. V lost 2 bases and J 4 bases, leaving 11 bases between the germline ends. CDR3 length: 15 amino acids. The CDR3 DNA reads TGTGCCACCAGTGATTCTTTCACAGGGTACAATGAGCAGTTCTTC. The encoded protein is CATSDSFTGYNEQFF.

This clonotype was seen repeatedly, ten times or more. This chain uses TRBV28 with TRBJ2-7, with D perhaps being TRBD1 or TRBD2 (7 bases each). Germline V gene lookup returns CDR1 MDHEN and CDR2 SYDVKM. The CDR3 totals 14 residues. Trimming shortened V by 5 bases and J by 4 bases, and 15 bases separated the two germline ends. Here the CDR3 reads CASSHSRGGYEQYF. CDR3 nucleotides: TGTGCCAGCAGTCATAGCAGGGGGGGGTACGAGCAGTACTTC.

This clonotype has at least ten counts. The rearrangement joins TRBV11-1 to TRBJ1-1; 7 bases map to TRBD1. Germline V CDR1 and CDR2: SGHAT, FQDESV (reference sequence). Losses at the gene ends were 5 bases for V and 1 base for J; bases not matched to a gene: 4. The CDR3 covers 14 residues. The CDR3 coding sequence is TGTGCCAGCAGCCAGGACAGGACGAACACTGAAGCTTTCTTT. Translation: CASSQDRTNTEAFF. The full variable domain, its missing parts supplied by reference TRBV11-1 and TRBJ1-1, is EAEVAQSPRYKITEKSQAVAFWCDPISGHATLYWYRQILGQGPELLVQFQDESVVDDSQLPKDRFSAERLKGVDSTLKIQPAELGDSAMYLCASSQDRTNTEAFFGQGTRLTVV.

This clonotype has ten or more counts. The chain combines TRBV6-2 or TRBV6-3 with TRBJ2-5; the match to TRBD2 covers 8 bases. CDR1 is MNHEY, CDR2 SVGEGT, per germline. V was pared by 4 bases and J by 5 bases, with 12 bases of the junction left unmatched. The CDR3 spans 16 residues. Here the CDR3 reads CASSSVTSAKYETQYF. The CDR3 DNA sequence: TGTGCCAGCAGTTCCGTGACTAGCGCGAAATACGAGACCCAGTACTTC.

In this sample, this clonotype turned up many times. CDR3 DNA sequence: TGTGCCAGCAGCTCGGGACCCATGGTATACGAGCAGTACTTC. Amino acid sequence: CASSSGPMVYEQYF. V usage is TRBV6-1 and J usage is TRBJ2-7; D is possibly TRBD1 or TRBD2 (5 bases each). The V and J ends lost 6 bases and 4 bases respectively, with 16 bases between them. Germline-derived CDR1 and CDR2 are MNHNS and SASEGT. This CDR3 contains 14 residues.

Judged by abundance, this clonotype is medium-sized. The gene calls are TRBV28 and TRBJ1-4; a weak D match, TRBD1 (6 bases). From germline, CDR1 is MDHEN and CDR2 SYDVKM. Trimming took off 3 bases at V and 3 bases at J, with 11 bases between the two ends. This CDR3 has 15 amino acids. The CDR3 nucleotides are TGTGCCAGCAGTTTGGGGGGCGCAGCTAATGAAAAACTGTTTTTT. Translation: CASSLGGAANEKLFF.

This clonotype occurred many times. The V call is TRBV7-9, the J call TRBJ1-5, with 7 bases identical to TRBD1. The germline V gene encodes CDR1 SEHNR and CDR2 FQNEAQ (reference sequence). J was trimmed by 0 bases and V by 5 bases; bases with no gene match: 1. This CDR3 is 14 amino acids long. In DNA, the CDR3 is TGTGCCAGCAGCCCAGGGGGTAGCAATCAGCCCCAGCATTTT. Translated: CASSPGGSNQPQHF.

This clonotype was detected many times. The CDR3: CASSLRLRTEAFF. CDR3 DNA: TGCGCCAGCAGCCTACGCCTTAGGACTGAAGCTTTCTTT. This chain connects TRBV4-1 to TRBJ1-1, with D unclear. The ends were cut back, 4 bases at V and 5 bases at J, with 11 bases in the middle. Per germline, CDR1 MGHRA and CDR2 YSYEKL. The CDR3 extends over 13 amino acids.